This T cell receptor beta chain emerged from a study of beta chain features in type 1 diabetes. Across the whole study: Cell yields, age and gender were similar between patients and healthy donors. Study-wide results and limits: Patients with Type 1 diabetes showed moderately but significantly shorter TCRB CDR3s in all four CD4+ subsets.

This CDR3 is 18 amino acids long. The germline CDR1 and CDR2 sequences are SGHTA and FQGNSA. With V trimmed by 3 bases and J by 2 bases, 11 bases remained unmatched. The isolated RNA, all of it, was reverse transcribed, so expressed TCRB transcripts were what got sequenced. An average of around 3.4 million reads was obtained for naive, central memory and regulatory T cell samples. TCRdb keeps only in-frame clones here, not all; method: immunoSEQ multiplex PCR. The sample has some 290,000 clones; over 11% are singletons. It was via CD45RO/CCR7/CD25/CD127/CD95/CD27 that CD4+ naive, central memory, regulatory and stem cell-like memory cells were sorted. Concerning this clone: What it binds is not known.

The TCR was taken from a man aged 25 to 45 with type 1 diabetes. The chain is built from TRBV7-2 and TRBJ2-3, with 10 bases lining up with TRBD2. The sequencing sample was made of naive CD4+ T cells from blood. The CDR3 DNA reads as TGTGCCAGCAGCTTTCGGTCTAGCGGGAGCATTCCCACAGATACGCAGTATTTT. It is translated as CASSFRSSGSIPTDTQYF.